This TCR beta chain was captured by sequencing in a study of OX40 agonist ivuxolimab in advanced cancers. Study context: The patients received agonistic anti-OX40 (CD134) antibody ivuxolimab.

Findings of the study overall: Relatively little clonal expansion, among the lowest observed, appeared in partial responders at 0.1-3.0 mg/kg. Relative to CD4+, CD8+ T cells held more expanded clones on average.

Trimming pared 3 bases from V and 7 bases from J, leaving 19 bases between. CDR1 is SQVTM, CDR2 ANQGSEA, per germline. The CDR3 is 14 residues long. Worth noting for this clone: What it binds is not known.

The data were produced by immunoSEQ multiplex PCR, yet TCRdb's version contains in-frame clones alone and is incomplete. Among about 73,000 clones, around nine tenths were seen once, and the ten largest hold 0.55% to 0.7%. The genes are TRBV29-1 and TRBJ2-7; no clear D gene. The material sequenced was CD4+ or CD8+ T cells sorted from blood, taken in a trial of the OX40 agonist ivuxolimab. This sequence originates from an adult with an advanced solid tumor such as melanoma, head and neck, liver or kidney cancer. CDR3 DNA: TGCAGCGTTGAGGGTCCCTTGCGGTCGGGTGAGCAGTACTTC. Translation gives CSVEGPLRSGEQYF.